This T cell receptor beta chain was recovered during a study of a mutant IDH1 vaccine in newly diagnosed glioma. Assay used: immunoSEQ multiplex PCR; TCRdb lists only in-frame clones, some missing. The data show more than 50,000 clones, around 85% seen once. CDR1 and CDR2 (germline): SGHDT, YYEEEE. Trimming cost V 3 bases and J 2 bases; bases outside gene matches: 3. The CDR3 runs to 15 residues. Time point reported: baseline, week 1 (first vaccination visit). Treatment defined: pre-vaccination baseline after standard-of-care therapy. This specimen consisted of PBMCs, obtained from a glioma patient treated with radiotherapy, temozolomide or both. The sequence was obtained from a man aged 30 to 39 with glioma. The V and J genes are TRBV5-6 and TRBJ2-5; 11 nucleotides align to TRBD2. CDR3 DNA sequence: TGTGCCAGCAGCTCTACTAGCGGGGGACAAGAGACCCAGTACTTC. Protein sequence: CASSSTSGGQETQYF.